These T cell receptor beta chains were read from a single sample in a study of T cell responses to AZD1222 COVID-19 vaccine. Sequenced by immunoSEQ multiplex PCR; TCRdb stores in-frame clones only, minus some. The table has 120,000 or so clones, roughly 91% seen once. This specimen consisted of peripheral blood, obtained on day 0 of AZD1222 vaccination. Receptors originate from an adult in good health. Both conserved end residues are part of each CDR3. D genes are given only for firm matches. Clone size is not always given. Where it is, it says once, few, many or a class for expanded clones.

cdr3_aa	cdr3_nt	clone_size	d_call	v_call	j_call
CASSLAAGTNEKLFF	TGTGCCAGCAGCTTAGCGGCGGGAACTAATGAAAAACTGTTTTTT	-	-	TRBV7-9	TRBJ1-4
CASSVDLSTDTQYF	TGTGCCAGCAGTGTGGACCTGAGCACAGATACGCAGTATTTT	few	-	TRBV6-4	TRBJ2-3
CASSRSEGNTEAFF	TGTGCCAGCAGCCGGTCCGAGGGTAACACTGAAGCTTTCTTT	-	-	TRBV3-1/TRBV3-2	TRBJ1-1
CASSLDGKSTGELFF	TGTGCCAGCAGCTTAGATGGGAAGAGCACCGGGGAGCTGTTTTTT	few	-	TRBV7-9	TRBJ2-2
CASSLGAGNTEAFF	TGTGCCAGCAGCTTAGGCGCCGGGAACACTGAAGCTTTCTTT	-	-	TRBV7-9	TRBJ1-1
CASSLNTEAFF	TGTGCCAGTAGCCTGAACACTGAAGCTTTCTTT	-	-	TRBV19	TRBJ1-1
CASRGGTENTEAFF	TGCGCCAGCAGGGGTGGGACAGAAAACACTGAAGCTTTCTTT	-	TRBD1	TRBV10-2	TRBJ1-1
CASTRDRGWETQYF	TGTGCCAGCACTCGGGACAGGGGGTGGGAGACCCAGTACTTC	-	TRBD1	TRBV6-5	TRBJ2-5
CASSHTGGPSTEAFF	TGTGCCAGCAGCCACACAGGGGGCCCATCCACTGAAGCTTTCTTT	-	TRBD1	TRBV3-1/TRBV3-2	TRBJ1-1
CASSQGLTSGRTDTQYF	TGTGCCAGCAGCCAGGGCCTGACTAGCGGGAGGACAGATACGCAGTATTTT	once	TRBD2	TRBV4-2	TRBJ2-3
CASSLAGLSTDTQYF	TGTGCCAGCAGCTTGGCGGGGCTTAGCACAGATACGCAGTATTTT	-	-	TRBV5-4	TRBJ2-3
CASSPRGTNEKLFF	TGTGCCAGCAGTCCTAGGGGGACTAATGAAAAACTGTTTTTT	-	-	TRBV21-1	TRBJ1-4
CASSLGQSYGYTF	TGCGCCAGCAGCTTGGGACAGTCCTATGGCTACACCTTC	-	-	TRBV5-1	TRBJ1-2
CASSLFAGLAGNEQFF	TGTGCCAGCAGCTTATTCGCGGGACTAGCGGGAAATGAGCAGTTCTTC	few	TRBD2	TRBV6-2/TRBV6-3	TRBJ2-1
CASSLGVLAGQETQYF	TGCGCCAGCAGCTTGGGGGTACTAGCGGGACAAGAGACCCAGTACTTC	-	TRBD2	TRBV5-1	TRBJ2-5
CASGLLPGQGGKLFF	TGTGCTAGTGGTTTACTACCCGGACAGGGGGGCAAACTGTTTTTT	-	TRBD1	TRBV12-5	TRBJ1-4
CAIRDRVNEQFF	TGTGCCATCAGAGACAGGGTCAATGAGCAGTTCTTC	-	TRBD1	TRBV10-3	TRBJ2-1
CASSFTGSISDYGYTF	TGTGCCAGCAGCTTCACAGGGAGTATATCGGACTATGGCTACACCTTC	-	-	TRBV5-6	TRBJ1-2